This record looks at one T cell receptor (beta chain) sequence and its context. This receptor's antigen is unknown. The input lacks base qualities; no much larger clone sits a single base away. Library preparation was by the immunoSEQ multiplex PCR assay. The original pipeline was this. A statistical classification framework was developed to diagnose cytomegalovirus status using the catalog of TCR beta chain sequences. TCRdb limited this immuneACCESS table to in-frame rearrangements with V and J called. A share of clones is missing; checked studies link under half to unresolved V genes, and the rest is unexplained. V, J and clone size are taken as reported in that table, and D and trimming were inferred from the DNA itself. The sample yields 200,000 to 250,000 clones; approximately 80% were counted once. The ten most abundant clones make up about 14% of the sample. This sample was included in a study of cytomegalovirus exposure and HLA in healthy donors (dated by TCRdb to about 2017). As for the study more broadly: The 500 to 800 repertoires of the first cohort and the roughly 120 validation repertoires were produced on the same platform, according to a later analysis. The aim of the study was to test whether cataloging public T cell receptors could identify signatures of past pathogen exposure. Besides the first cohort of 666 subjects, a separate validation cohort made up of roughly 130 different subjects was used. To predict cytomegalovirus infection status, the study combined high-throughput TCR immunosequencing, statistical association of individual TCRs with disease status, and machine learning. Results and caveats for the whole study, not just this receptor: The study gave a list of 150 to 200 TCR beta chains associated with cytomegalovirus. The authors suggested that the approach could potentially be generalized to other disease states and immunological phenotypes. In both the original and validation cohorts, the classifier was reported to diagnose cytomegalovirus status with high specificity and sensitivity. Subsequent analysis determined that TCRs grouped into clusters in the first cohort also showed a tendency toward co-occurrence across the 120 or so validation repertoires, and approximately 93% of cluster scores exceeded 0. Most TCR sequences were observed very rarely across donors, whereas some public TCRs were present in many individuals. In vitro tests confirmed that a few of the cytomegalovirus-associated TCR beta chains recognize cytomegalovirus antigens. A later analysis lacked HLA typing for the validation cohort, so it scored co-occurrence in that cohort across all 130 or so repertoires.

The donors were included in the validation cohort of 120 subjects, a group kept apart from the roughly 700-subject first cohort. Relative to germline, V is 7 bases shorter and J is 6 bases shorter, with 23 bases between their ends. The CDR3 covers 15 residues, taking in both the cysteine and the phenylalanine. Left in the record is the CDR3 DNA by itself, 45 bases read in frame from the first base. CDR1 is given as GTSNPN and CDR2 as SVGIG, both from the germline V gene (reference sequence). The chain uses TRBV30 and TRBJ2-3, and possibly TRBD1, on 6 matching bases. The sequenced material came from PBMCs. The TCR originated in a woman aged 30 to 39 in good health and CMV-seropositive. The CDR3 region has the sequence CAYYPRGHQGDTQYF. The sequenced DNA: TGTGCCTACTACCCCCGCGGGCATCAGGGGGATACGCAGTATTTT.